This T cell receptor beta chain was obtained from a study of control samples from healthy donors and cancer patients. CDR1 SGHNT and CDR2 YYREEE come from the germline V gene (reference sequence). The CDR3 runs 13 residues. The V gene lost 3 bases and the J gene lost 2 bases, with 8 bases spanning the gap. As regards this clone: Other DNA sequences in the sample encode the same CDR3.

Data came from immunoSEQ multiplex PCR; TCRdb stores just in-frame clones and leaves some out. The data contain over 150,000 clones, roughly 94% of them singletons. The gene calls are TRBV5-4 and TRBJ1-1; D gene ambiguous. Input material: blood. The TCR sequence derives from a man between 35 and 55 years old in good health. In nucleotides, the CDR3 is TGTGCCAGCAGCTCCCCAGGAAACACTGAAGCTTTCTTT. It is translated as CASSSPGNTEAFF.